Listed below are T cell receptor beta chains from one sample, sequenced in a study of T cell responses to AZD1222 COVID-19 vaccine. Sequencing used immunoSEQ multiplex PCR; TCRdb keeps in-frame clones, though not all of them. The table lists about 120,000 clones, 85% to 90% of them singletons. Here the sequenced sample was peripheral blood, taken on day 0 of AZD1222 vaccination. The source of these receptors is an adult in good health. Each CDR3 is given with its conserved first and last residue.

j_call v_call cdr3_aa
TRBJ2-7 TRBV4-2 CASSQVGTTYEQYF
TRBJ2-1 TRBV5-4 CASSQDHNEQFF
TRBJ2-1 TRBV15 CATSRDGLVSSYNEQFF
TRBJ2-7 TRBV29-1 CSAKRDENYEQYF
TRBJ1-2 TRBV19 CASTTEGMRYGYTF
TRBJ2-1 TRBV30 CAWTTGGKINEQFF
TRBJ1-2 TRBV3-1/TRBV3-2 CASSPNTGGVGGYTF
TRBJ2-1 TRBV19 CASSSPWERGGNEQFF
TRBJ1-6 TRBV11-2 CASSLDHGGSSPLHF
TRBJ2-1 TRBV5-6 CASSRLGPDGEQFF
TRBJ2-3 TRBV27 CASKLQGGTDTQYF
TRBJ1-2 TRBV10-3 CAIRPGSYGYTF
TRBJ2-7 TRBV12-3/TRBV12-4 CASSSNYEQYF
TRBJ2-3 TRBV6-2/TRBV6-3 CASSYFPDTQYF
TRBJ2-5 TRBV6-5 CASSYSSGGGETQYF
TRBJ2-2 TRBV5-1 CASSLAMDTGELFF
TRBJ2-7 TRBV29-1 CSVSSQAEQYF
TRBJ2-5 TRBV5-1 CASSLERSGETQYF
TRBJ2-7 TRBV9 CASSGAPSYEQYF
TRBJ1-2 TRBV25-1 CASSGGFGYTF
TRBJ1-1 TRBV5-5 CASTPVGGSSTEAFF
TRBJ1-3 TRBV6-2/TRBV6-3 CASNPPLRGAGNTIYF
TRBJ1-1 TRBV5-5 CASSFGRRGGGFTMVEAFF
TRBJ2-3 TRBV20-1 CSASSMASDTQYF
TRBJ1-1 TRBV9 CASSAGVTEAFF
TRBJ1-4 TRBV11-2 CASSDGQGNEKLFF
TRBJ1-1 TRBV27 CASSLSAGKNTEAFF
TRBJ1-6 TRBV3-1/TRBV3-2 CASSQVAGFYNSPLHF
TRBJ1-4 TRBV6-5 CASSFRVTNEKLFF
TRBJ1-2 TRBV7-9 CASSIPGYGYTF
TRBJ2-5 TRBV19 CASSRPDSGGKTQYF
TRBJ2-2 TRBV4-3 CASSQAGRDTGELFF
TRBJ1-6 TRBV11-2 CASSLAVLGSPLHF
TRBJ1-4 TRBV4-1 CASSQDGRGLVTNEKLFF
TRBJ1-1 TRBV6-2/TRBV6-3 CASSWDRVTEAFF
TRBJ1-1 TRBV5-6 CASSLTAVNTEAFF
TRBJ1-5 TRBV19 CASSIGTYQPQHF
TRBJ1-6 TRBV19 CASSGPGTGVRNSPLHF
TRBJ1-2 TRBV9 CASSADFTYTF
TRBJ2-1 TRBV28 CATGEQAHEQFF
TRBJ2-3 TRBV9 CASSGSTSGGYLSTDTQYF
TRBJ2-6 TRBV5-6 CASSLDRANVLTF
TRBJ1-4 TRBV4-3 CASSQSRDRLEKLFF
TRBJ2-7 TRBV27 CASSLIGGGDSSREQYF
TRBJ2-3 TRBV29-1 CSVVVNGFTQYF
TRBJ2-1 TRBV7-2 CASSFRGLGLGRYNEQFF
TRBJ1-1 TRBV7-2 CASNSHRNTEAFF
TRBJ2-5 TRBV7-2 CASSPGVGARETQYF